What follows are 6 T cell receptor beta chains derived from one specimen sequenced in a study of blood T cells in healthy people across ages. A sample-barcoded 5' primer and a J-beta primer mix were used in a second PCR of roughly 7 to 12 cycles. TCRdb called the 5' RACE reads again in MiXCR, with one record for every CDR3 protein. Of some 1,800,000 distinct CDR3 sequences in the sample, roughly two fifths were seen once. Material for sequencing was blood. The source is a human donor in good health.

This clonotype has just a few counts. V is TRBV5-1 and J is TRBJ2-5, with D possibly matching TRBD2 (5 bases). Germline values: CDR1 SGHRS, CDR2 YFSETQ. The V and J ends lost 1 base and 4 bases respectively, with 17 bases between them. The CDR3 extends over 16 amino acids. As DNA, the CDR3 is TGCGCCAGCAGCTTGCAGACCACTAGAACTCCAGAGACCCAGTACTTC. Translating gives CASSLQTTRTPETQYF.

The chain is built from TRBV4-3 and TRBJ2-3; 9 nucleotides line up with TRBD2. The CDR3 has 18 amino acids. CDR1 and CDR2 from the germline V gene are LGHNA and YSLEER. The V and J ends lost 0 bases and 3 bases, in that order; junction bases with no gene match: 10. DNA of the CDR3: TGCGCCAGCAGCCAAGAAAGAGTCGGGACTAGCACAACAGATACGCAGTATTTT. Its translation: CASSQERVGTSTTDTQYF.

The chain uses TRBV11-2 and TRBJ2-7, with a tentative D call TRBD2 (5 bases). This CDR3 contains 14 residues. V dropped 1 base and J dropped 3 bases, with 10 bases sitting between them. Germline V lookup: CDR1 SGHAT, CDR2 FQNNGV. CDR3 DNA sequence: TGTGCCAGCAGCTTAGTGGGAGATATCTACGAGCAGTACTTC. Translated: CASSLVGDIYEQYF.

The rearrangement joins TRBV25-1 to TRBJ2-2; tentatively, D is TRBD1 or TRBD2 (6 bases each). The germline V gene has CDR1 MGHDK and CDR2 SYGVNS. The CDR3 extends over 17 amino acids. V lost 0 bases and J lost 3, with 14 bases in between. The CDR3 bases are TGTGCCAGCAGTGAATATTATTCAGGGGAGGACACCGGGGAGCTGTTTTTT. Encoded protein: CASSEYYSGEDTGELFF.

V is TRBV6-1 and J is TRBJ2-1; 10 nucleotides match TRBD1. Germline V gene lookup returns CDR1 MNHNS and CDR2 SASEGT. V was clipped by 6 bases and J by 7 bases; unmatched bases: 3. There are 13 residues in the CDR3. As DNA, the CDR3 is TGTGCCAGCAGGGACAGGGGGGGTAATGAGCAGTTCTTC. Protein: CASRDRGGNEQFF.

There are a few counts of this clonotype. V gene TRBV6-2 or TRBV6-3 combines with J gene TRBJ1-2; D ambiguous. This CDR3 is built from 14 residues. Per the germline V gene, CDR1 is MNHEY and CDR2 is SVGEGT. The germline V and J ends were trimmed by 2 bases and 3 bases, with 10 bases remaining between them. The CDR3 loop is CASSYGMEDYGYTF. CDR3 nucleotide sequence: TGTGCCAGCAGTTACGGAATGGAGGACTATGGCTACACCTTC.